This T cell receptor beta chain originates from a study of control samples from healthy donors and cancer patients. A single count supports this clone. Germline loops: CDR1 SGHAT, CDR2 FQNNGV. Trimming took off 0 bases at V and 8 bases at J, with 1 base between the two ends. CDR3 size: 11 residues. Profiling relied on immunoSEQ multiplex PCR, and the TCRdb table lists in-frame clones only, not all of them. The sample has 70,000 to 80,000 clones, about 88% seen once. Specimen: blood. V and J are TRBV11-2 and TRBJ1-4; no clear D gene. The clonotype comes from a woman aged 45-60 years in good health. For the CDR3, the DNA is TGTGCCAGCAGCTTAGAGGAAAAACTGTTTTTT. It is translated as CASSLEEKLFF.